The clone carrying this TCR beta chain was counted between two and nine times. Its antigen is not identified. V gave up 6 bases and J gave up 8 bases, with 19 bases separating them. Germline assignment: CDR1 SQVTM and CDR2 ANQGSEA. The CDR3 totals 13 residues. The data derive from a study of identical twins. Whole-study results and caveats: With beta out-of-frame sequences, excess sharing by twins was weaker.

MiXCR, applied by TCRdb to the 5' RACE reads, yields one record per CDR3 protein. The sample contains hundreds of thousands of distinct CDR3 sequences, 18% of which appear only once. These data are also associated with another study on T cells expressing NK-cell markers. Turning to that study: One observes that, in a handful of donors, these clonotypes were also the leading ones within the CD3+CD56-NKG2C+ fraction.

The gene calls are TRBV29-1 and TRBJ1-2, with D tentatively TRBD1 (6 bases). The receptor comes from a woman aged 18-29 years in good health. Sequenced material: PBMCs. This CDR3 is CSVEDGTQGGYTF. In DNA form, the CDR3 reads TGCAGCGTGGAGGACGGGACCCAGGGGGGCTACACCTTC.